These 5 T cell receptor beta chains were sequenced from one sample in a study of OX40 agonist ivuxolimab in advanced cancers. Some clones are missing from TCRdb's copy, which holds only in-frame ones; the method was immunoSEQ multiplex PCR. This sample yields approximately 81,000 clones, of which around 83% are seen a single time; approximately 0.99% belongs to the top ten. The sample in question was CD4+ or CD8+ T cells sorted from blood, obtained in a trial of the OX40 agonist ivuxolimab. The receptors were gathered from an adult with an advanced solid tumor such as melanoma, head and neck, liver or kidney cancer.

This chain connects TRBV20-1 to TRBJ1-1; D not certain. The V end was cut by 6 bases, the J end by 5 bases, with 10 bases between. Germline values: CDR1 DFQATT, CDR2 SNEGSKA (reference sequence). The CDR3 sequence is 11 residues long. DNA for the CDR3: TGCAGTGCCGCAAGGGATACTGAAGCTTTCTTT. It codes for CSAARDTEAFF.

The genes are TRBV2 and TRBJ1-2, with D possibly being TRBD1 (5 bases). The CDR3 runs to 14 residues. CDR1 and CDR2 from the germline V gene are SNHLY and FYNNEI. The germline V and J ends were trimmed by 5 bases and 4 bases, with 14 bases remaining between them. The CDR3 DNA sequence: TGTGCCAGCAGTTTCGCGGGGGAGATCTATGGCTACACCTTC. Translating it yields CASSFAGEIYGYTF.

V and J are TRBV4-3 and TRBJ1-2; D may be TRBD1 (6 bases). This CDR3 contains 15 residues. Germline values: CDR1 LGHNA, CDR2 YSLEER. V gave up 4 bases and J gave up 8 bases, with 20 bases separating them. The CDR3, as DNA: TGCGCCAGCAGCCGTCCTGGGACACCTTTCGACGGCTACACCTTC. It translates to CASSRPGTPFDGYTF.

The J gene is TRBJ2-2, the V gene TRBV5-1; 10 bases line up with TRBD2. The trim removed 6 bases at V and 7 bases at J, leaving 9 bases unmatched. The CDR3 has 15 amino acids. CDR1 is SGHRS, CDR2 YFSETQ, per germline. The CDR3 region is CASKRLLAGDGELFF. For the CDR3, the DNA is TGCGCCAGCAAGAGGTTGCTAGCGGGGGACGGGGAGCTGTTTTTT.

Turning to this clone: A read error may produce the germline difference seen at one junction end. In the same sample, other DNA sequences code for this CDR3. The chain employs TRBV30 and TRBJ1-3; TRBD1 agrees at 10 bases. The CDR3 is made up of 14 amino acids. Germline CDR1 and CDR2: GTSNPN and SVGIG (reference sequence). The DNA for the CDR3 is TGCGCCTGGAGTAGGGGACAGGGGTCGTACACCATATATTTT. This codes for CAWSRGQGSYTIYF.